The 19 T cell receptor beta chains below come from one sample, sequenced in a study of radiation and T cells in renal cell carcinoma. Data came from immunoSEQ multiplex PCR; TCRdb stores just in-frame clones and leaves some out. The repertoire has some 100,000 clones, over 65% of them found once; the top ten carry more than 5.5%. Time point of the sample: baseline pretreatment blood. Regarding treatment: 15 Gy SBRT to primary tumor, nephrectomy 4 weeks later. Sequences were derived from blood, sampled from a patient whose treatment included radiotherapy and nephrectomy. Receptor source: a man aged 60-69 years with renal cell carcinoma.

This clone was seen a handful of times. V usage is TRBV5-4 and J usage is TRBJ2-7; TRBD2 matches 8 bases. V was clipped by 0 bases and J by 0 bases; unmatched bases: 2. Germline V gene lookup returns CDR1 SGHNT and CDR2 YYREEE (reference sequence). The CDR3 has 15 amino acids. The CDR3, as DNA: TGTGCCAGCAGCTTGGGAGGACTAGCCTCCTACGAGCAGTACTTC. Translating it yields CASSLGGLASYEQYF.

This clone was observed a few times. V gene TRBV19 combines with J gene TRBJ2-7, with 8 bases lining up with TRBD1. The CDR3 has 13 residues. J gave up 7 bases and V 5 bases, and 7 bases lay outside the gene matches. CDR1 LNHDA and CDR2 SQIVND come from the germline V gene (reference sequence). Written as DNA, the CDR3 is TGTGCCAGTAGTCCCTGGACAGGGACAGAGCAGTACTTC. Translation: CASSPWTGTEQYF.

This chain links TRBV6-5 with TRBJ1-1; D is unclear. Germline V gene data show CDR1 as MNHEY and CDR2 as SVGAGI. The CDR3 spans 12 residues. V gave up 6 bases and J gave up 1 base, with 6 bases separating them. The DNA of the CDR3 is TGTGCCAGCAGCTTCAGGAACACTGAAGCTTTCTTT. As protein: CASSFRNTEAFF.

The chain has TRBV5-1 and TRBJ2-2; D gene uncertain. Trimming pared 0 bases from V and 1 base from J, leaving 4 bases between. CDR3 length equals 14 residues. Germline loops: CDR1 SGHRS, CDR2 YFSETQ. The CDR3 protein is CASSLAMNTGELFF. The CDR3 DNA follows: TGCGCCAGCAGCTTGGCTATGAACACCGGGGAGCTGTTTTTT.

This chain links TRBV6-5 with TRBJ2-1; the D is unclear. This CDR3 region has 14 residues. V was shortened by 0 bases and J by 5 bases, with 8 bases between the two germline ends. CDR1 and CDR2 (germline): MNHEY, SVGAGI. CDR3 sequence reads: CASSYSVWDNEQFF. The CDR3 coding sequence is TGTGCCAGCAGTTACTCAGTGTGGGACAATGAGCAGTTCTTC.

The CDR3 DNA reads TGTGCCAGCAGCTTGACTAGCGGGGATATCTTGTATTTT. Its translation: CASSLTSGDILYF. The chain couples TRBV5-6 to TRBJ2-3; 10 bases fit TRBD2. The CDR3 is made up of 13 amino acids. The germline V gene encodes CDR1 SGHDT and CDR2 YYEEEE. Trimming removed 1 base from V and 14 bases from J; junction bases left unmatched: 7.

V and J are TRBV28 and TRBJ2-1; perhaps TRBD1 as D (5 bases). V lost 5 bases, J lost 10 bases, and 12 bases lay in between. Germline V gene data show CDR1 as MDHEN and CDR2 as SYDVKM. The CDR3 length is 12 residues. The CDR3 region has the DNA TGTGCCAGCAGTCACCCCGACAGCGAGCAGTTCTTC. It is translated as CASSHPDSEQFF.

This chain connects TRBV6-5 to TRBJ2-5; 10 nucleotides agree with TRBD1. Trimming took 4 bases from V and 3 from J; bases not matched to a gene: 8. The germline V gene encodes CDR1 MNHEY and CDR2 SVGAGI. The length of the CDR3 is 16 residues. DNA of the CDR3: TGTGCCAGCAGTTCCCCAATGACAGGGGGCAAAGAGACCCAGTACTTC. Its protein product is CASSSPMTGGKETQYF.

This clone was observed a single time. The CDR3 DNA follows: TGTGCCACCAGAACGAACAGGAGGTCCGATGGCTACACCTTC. Encoded protein: CATRTNRRSDGYTF. This chain links TRBV15 with TRBJ1-2; tentative D call: TRBD1 (5 bases). Trimming stripped 6 bases from V and 6 bases from J, with 17 bases between. The V gene's germline CDR1 is LNHNV and CDR2 YYDKDF (reference sequence). CDR3 length: 14 residues.

This chain links TRBV7-8 with TRBJ2-7; TRBD2 agrees at 8 bases. This CDR3 has 17 residues. Germline V gene data show CDR1 as SGHVS and CDR2 as FQNEAQ. The V gene end was trimmed by 4 bases and the J gene end by 1 base; junction bases not matched to a gene: 12. CDR3 loop: CASSSSDGIAGSYEQYF. Here the CDR3 DNA reads TGTGCCAGCAGCTCTTCCGATGGGATAGCGGGATCCTACGAGCAGTACTTC.

The V call is TRBV19, the J call TRBJ1-3; D is unclear. V gave up 5 bases and J gave up 4 bases, with 6 bases separating them. Per the germline V gene, CDR1 is LNHDA and CDR2 is SQIVND (reference sequence). The CDR3 consists of 12 residues. In DNA form, the CDR3 reads TGTGCCAGTAGTTTTTCCGGAAACACCATATATTTT. Its protein product is CASSFSGNTIYF.

V is TRBV11-2 and J is TRBJ2-7, with 10 nucleotides matching TRBD2. Losses at the gene ends were 5 bases for V and 2 bases for J; bases not matched to a gene: 12. The CDR3 contains 17 residues. Looked up from germline, CDR1 is SGHAT and CDR2 is FQNNGV. The DNA of the CDR3 is TGTGCCAGCAGCGGCGAGTGGGTACTAGCGGGACCCTACGAGCAGTACTTC. Protein product: CASSGEWVLAGPYEQYF.

The chain links TRBV27 to TRBJ1-2; tentative D call: TRBD1 (5 bases). Germline V CDR1 and CDR2: MNHEY, SMNVEV (reference sequence). This CDR3 spans 14 amino acids. V shed 5 bases and J shed 6 bases, with 16 bases lying between them. This chain's CDR3 is CASSVRDGLNGYTF. The CDR3 DNA is TGTGCCAGCAGTGTCCGGGACGGGTTGAATGGCTACACCTTC.

V gene TRBV7-3 combines with J gene TRBJ2-3; 15 bases fit TRBD2. After removal of 5 bases from V and 5 bases from J, the junction contained 5 bases not matched to a gene. Germline CDR1 SGHTA, CDR2 FQGTGA. This CDR3 is built from 16 residues. The CDR3 reads CASSKWTSGRGDTQYF. DNA for the CDR3: TGTGCCAGCAGCAAATGGACTAGCGGGAGGGGAGATACGCAGTATTTT. Looking up the rest from reference TRBV7-3 and TRBJ2-3 gives the full variable domain: GAGVSQTPSNKVTEKGKYVELRCDPISGHTALYWYRQSLGQGPEFLIYFQGTGAADDSGLPNDRFFAVRPEGSVSTLKIQRTERGDSAVYLCASSKWTSGRGDTQYFGPGTRLTVL.

The rearrangement links TRBV2 to TRBJ2-1; 10 bases are shared with TRBD1. Germline-derived CDR1 and CDR2 are SNHLY and FYNNEI. Trimming removed 9 bases from V and 10 bases from J; junction bases left unmatched: 9. This CDR3 is 13 amino acids long. CDR3 protein: CASAGTGDREQFF. CDR3 coding DNA: TGTGCCAGTGCCGGGACAGGGGACCGGGAGCAGTTCTTC.

The V gene is TRBV21-1, the J gene TRBJ2-7; no DNA check was done on the table's D call, TRBD2. TRBV21-1 is a pseudogene segment. The length of the CDR3 is 16 residues. The CDR3: CASSKIAGVVENEQYF. In DNA form, the CDR3 reads TGTGCCAGCAGCAAAATAGCGGGAGTGGTAGAGAACGAGCAGTACTTC.

This CDR3 is CASSPIQDALREQYF. CDR3 bases: TGTGCCAGCAGTCCTATTCAGGATGCCCTACGAGAGCAGTACTTC. The chain joins TRBV11-2 to TRBJ2-7; no reliable D call. Germline V lookup: CDR1 SGHAT, CDR2 FQNNGV. The V gene lost 6 bases and the J gene lost 7 bases, with 22 bases spanning the gap. CDR3 length: 15 amino acids.

The chain couples TRBV13 to TRBJ2-3; 7 nucleotides agree with TRBD1. The CDR3 sequence is 15 residues long. The V segment lost 4 bases and the J segment 6 bases; nucleotides outside the gene matches: 10. CDR1 and CDR2 (germline): PRHDT, FYEKMQ (reference sequence). The CDR3 nucleotides read TGTGCCAGCAGCTCCCGGACAGGACCCGGGGATACGCAGTATTTT. Its protein is CASSSRTGPGDTQYF.

This chain uses TRBV2 with TRBJ2-3, with 8 bases fitting TRBD2. CDR1 and CDR2 (germline): SNHLY, FYNNEI. The J segment lost 0 bases and the V segment lost 7 bases, leaving 3 bases of the junction unmatched. This CDR3 has 14 residues. CDR3 DNA: TGTGCCAGCAAGAGCGGGAGCAGCACAGATACGCAGTATTTT. This codes for CASKSGSSTDTQYF.